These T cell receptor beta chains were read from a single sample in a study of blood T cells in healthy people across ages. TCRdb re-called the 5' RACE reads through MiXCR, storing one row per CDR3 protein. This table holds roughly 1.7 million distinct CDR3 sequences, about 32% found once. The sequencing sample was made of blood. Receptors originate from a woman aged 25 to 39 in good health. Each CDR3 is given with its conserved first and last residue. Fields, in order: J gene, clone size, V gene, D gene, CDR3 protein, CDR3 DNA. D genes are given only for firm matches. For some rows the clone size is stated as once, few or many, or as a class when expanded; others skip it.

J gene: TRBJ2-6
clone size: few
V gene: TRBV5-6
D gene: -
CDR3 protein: CASSLVARSSGANVLTF
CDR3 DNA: TGTGCCAGCAGCTTGGTGGCCAGAAGCTCTGGGGCCAATGTCCTGACTTTC

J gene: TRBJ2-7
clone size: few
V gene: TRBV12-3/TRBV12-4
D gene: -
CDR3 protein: CASSPQATYEQYF
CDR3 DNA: TGTGCCAGCAGTCCACAGGCCACCTACGAGCAGTACTTC

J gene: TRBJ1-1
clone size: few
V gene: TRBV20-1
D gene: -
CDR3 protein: CSARDPQDMYTEAFF
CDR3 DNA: TGCAGTGCTAGAGATCCCCAGGATATGTACACTGAAGCTTTCTTT

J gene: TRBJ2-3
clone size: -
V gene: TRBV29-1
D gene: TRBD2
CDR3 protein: CSVVPWDGSAGEPYLSTDTQYF
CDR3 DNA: TGCAGCGTTGTCCCCTGGGACGGATCTGCGGGAGAACCCTACCTAAGCACAGATACGCAGTATTTT

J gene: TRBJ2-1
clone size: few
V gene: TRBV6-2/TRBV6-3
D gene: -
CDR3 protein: CASSYSIGGGLSYNEQFF
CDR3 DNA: TGTGCCAGCAGTTACTCGATCGGGGGAGGCCTCTCCTACAATGAGCAGTTCTTC

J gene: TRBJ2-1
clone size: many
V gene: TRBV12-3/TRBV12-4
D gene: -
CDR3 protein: CASSPTPGASYNEQFF
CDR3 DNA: TGTGCCAGCAGCCCAACCCCGGGGGCCTCCTACAATGAGCAGTTCTTC

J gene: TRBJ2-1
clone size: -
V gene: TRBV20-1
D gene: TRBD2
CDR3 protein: CSALPWEGSYNEQFF
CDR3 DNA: TGCAGTGCCCTCCCGTGGGAGGGCTCCTACAATGAGCAGTTCTTC

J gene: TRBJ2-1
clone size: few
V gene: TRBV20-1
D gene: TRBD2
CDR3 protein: CSASGTSVYEQFF
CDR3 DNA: TGCAGTGCTAGCGGGACTAGTGTATATGAGCAGTTCTTC

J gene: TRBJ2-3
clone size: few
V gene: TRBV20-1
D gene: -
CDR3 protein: CSARASKQADTQYF
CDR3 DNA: TGCAGTGCCCGGGCCTCGAAACAGGCAGATACGCAGTATTTT

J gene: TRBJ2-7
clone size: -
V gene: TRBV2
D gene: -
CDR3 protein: CASSVRGTSYEQYF
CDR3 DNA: TGTGCCAGCAGTGTAAGGGGAACCTCCTACGAGCAGTACTTC

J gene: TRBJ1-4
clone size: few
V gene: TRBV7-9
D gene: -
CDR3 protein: CASSAGPSGLFF
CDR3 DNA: TGTGCCAGCAGCGCGGGACCTTCGGGGCTGTTTTTT

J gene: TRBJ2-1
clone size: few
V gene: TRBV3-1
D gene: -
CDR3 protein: CASSQVGTDSYNEQFF
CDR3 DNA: TGTGCCAGCAGCCAAGTTGGGACGGACTCCTACAATGAGCAGTTCTTC

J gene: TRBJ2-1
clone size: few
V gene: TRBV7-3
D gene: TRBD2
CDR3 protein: CASSLTGTSGGSYNEQFF
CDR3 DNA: TGTGCCAGCAGCTTAACGGGGACTAGCGGGGGGTCCTACAATGAGCAGTTCTTC

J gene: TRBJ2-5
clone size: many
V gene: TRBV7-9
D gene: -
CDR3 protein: CASSPWRESETQYF
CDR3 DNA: TGTGCCAGTTCCCCGTGGAGGGAAAGCGAGACCCAGTACTTC

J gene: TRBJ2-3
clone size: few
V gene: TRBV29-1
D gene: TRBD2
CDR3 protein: CSVGRGDKTDTQYF
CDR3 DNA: TGCAGCGTTGGACGGGGGGATAAGACAGATACGCAGTATTTT

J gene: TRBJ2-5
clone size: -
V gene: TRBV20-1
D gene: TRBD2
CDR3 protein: CSASLASGRRETQYF
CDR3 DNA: TGCAGTGCTAGTCTGGCTAGCGGGAGAAGGGAGACCCAGTACTTC

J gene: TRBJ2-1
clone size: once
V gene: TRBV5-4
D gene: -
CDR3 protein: CASSLAGITSYNEQFF
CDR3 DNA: TGTGCCAGCAGCTTGGCCGGGATCACTTCCTACAATGAGCAGTTCTTC

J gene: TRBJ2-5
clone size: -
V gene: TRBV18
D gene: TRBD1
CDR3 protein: CASSPPIRDSQETQYF
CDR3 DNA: TGTGCCAGCTCACCACCAATCCGGGACAGTCAAGAGACCCAGTACTTC

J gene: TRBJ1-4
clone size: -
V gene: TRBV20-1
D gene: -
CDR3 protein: CSASPRPTGFRFGEKLFF
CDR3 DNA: TGCAGTGCCAGCCCCCGCCCGACCGGATTTCGTTTTGGTGAAAAACTGTTTTTT

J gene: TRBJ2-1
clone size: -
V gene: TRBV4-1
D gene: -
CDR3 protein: CASSQGEPEPYNEQFF
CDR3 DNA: TGCGCCAGCAGCCAAGGGGAGCCGGAACCCTACAATGAGCAGTTCTTC

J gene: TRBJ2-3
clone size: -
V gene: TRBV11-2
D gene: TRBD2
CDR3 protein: CANSRKTSGISTDTQYF
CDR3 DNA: TGTGCCAACAGCAGGAAGACTAGCGGGATTAGCACAGATACGCAGTATTTT

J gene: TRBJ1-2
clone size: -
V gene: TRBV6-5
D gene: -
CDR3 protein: CASSPSVGGDYGYTF
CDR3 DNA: TGTGCCAGCAGTCCATCAGTAGGGGGAGACTATGGCTACACCTTC

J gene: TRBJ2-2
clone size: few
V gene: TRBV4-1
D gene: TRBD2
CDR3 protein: CASRNSGTTGELFF
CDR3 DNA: TGCGCCAGCAGAAATAGCGGGACGACCGGGGAGCTGTTTTTT

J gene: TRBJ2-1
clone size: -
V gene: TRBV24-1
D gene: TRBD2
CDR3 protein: CATSVPGLAELSSYNEQFF
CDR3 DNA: TGTGCCACCAGTGTCCCGGGACTAGCGGAACTGAGCTCCTACAATGAGCAGTTCTTC

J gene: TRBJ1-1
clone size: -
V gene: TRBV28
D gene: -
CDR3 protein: CASSSRTTQRGTEAFF
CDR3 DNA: TGTGCCAGCAGTTCCCGGACAACCCAACGTGGGACTGAAGCTTTCTTT

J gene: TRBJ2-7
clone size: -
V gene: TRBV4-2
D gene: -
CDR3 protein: CASSQEEVSYEQYF
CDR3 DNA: TGTGCCAGCAGCCAGGAAGAGGTCTCCTACGAGCAGTACTTC

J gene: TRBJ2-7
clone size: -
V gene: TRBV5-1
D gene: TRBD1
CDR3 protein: CASSPRGQGGEEQYF
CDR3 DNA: TGCGCCAGCAGCCCGAGGGGACAGGGTGGGGAAGAGCAGTACTTC

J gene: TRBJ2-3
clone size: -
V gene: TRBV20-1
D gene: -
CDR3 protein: CRAFPGLATDTQYF
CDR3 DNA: TGCAGAGCCTTCCCGGGTCTAGCCACAGATACGCAGTATTTT

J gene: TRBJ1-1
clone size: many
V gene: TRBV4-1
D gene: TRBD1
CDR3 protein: CASSLGQGVSEAFF
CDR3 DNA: TGCGCCAGCAGCCTAGGACAGGGCGTTTCTGAAGCTTTCTTT

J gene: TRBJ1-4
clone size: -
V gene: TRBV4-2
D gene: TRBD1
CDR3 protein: CASSQGTGKHEKLFF
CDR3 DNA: TGTGCCAGCAGCCAGGGGACAGGAAAGCACGAAAAACTGTTTTTT

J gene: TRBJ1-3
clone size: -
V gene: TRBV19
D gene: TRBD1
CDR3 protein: CASSTTPPGQVGNTIYF
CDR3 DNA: TGTGCCAGTAGTACCACGCCTCCGGGACAGGTTGGAAACACCATATATTTT